Here is one TCR beta chain with its context. This clonotype occurred a few times. Its cognate antigen has yet to be identified. A much larger clone lies a single base off, so this may be a read error. This sample is drawn from a study of spatial heterogeneity in lung cancer (dated 2019 in TCRdb). Study-wide context: Beta-chain transcripts were consistently detected in greater numbers than alpha-chain transcripts, which likely reflected higher beta-chain transcript abundance. Nonsynonymous mutation counts, determined by whole-exome sequencing of tumor tissue, were related to TCR repertoire features. In non-small cell lung cancer, the study made a quantitative comparison of TCR alpha and beta repertoires among multiple tumor regions, matched nontumor lung and blood. In the raw uncorrected reads, each unique combination of TCR and UMI appeared more than ten times on average. At surgery, some 200 tumor regions, roughly 62 matched nontumor lung samples and some 54 PBMC samples were TCR-sequenced for both alpha and beta chains. In tumor regions, TCR transcript counts showed a strong correlation with a T cell transcriptional module score from matched bulk RNA-seq.

Study-wide conclusions, independent of this receptor: Counts of ubiquitous and regional expanded TCRs correlated with counts of ubiquitous and regional nonsynonymous mutations, respectively. A correlation was observed between the number of expanded intratumoral alpha and beta TCRs and the tumor nonsynonymous mutation count. Confirming at a functional level the hypothesis that regional TCRs recognize regional mutations was considered to require additional single-cell paired TCR alpha and beta sequencing. Estimated TCR-seq coverage of tumor T cells was only roughly 7% for alpha chains and around 13% for beta chains.

Library preparation was by 5' RACE. TCRdb names NextSeq 500 as the instrument used. To allow correction of PCR and sequencing errors, the TCR library protocol tagged every TCR cDNA molecule with a unique molecular identifier. On the study's bioinformatics: TCR identification, UMI-based error correction and CDR3 extraction were performed with Decombinator tools. Expanded TCRs were defined as those above a frequency of 2 per 1,000, corresponding to the top 1% of the tumor frequency distribution. Expanded tumor TCRs statistically deemed absent (corrected P<0.05) from at least one tumor region were classed as regional, and all other expanded tumor TCRs were classed as ubiquitous. Each repertoire was subsampled 100 times to 5,000 TCRs, after which Renyi diversity was computed with the R vegan package. CDR3 similarity networks were constructed using string-kernel similarity of amino acid triplets, with links drawn between CDR3s whose pairwise similarity was above 0.82. Clones were called with MiXCR by TCRdb after fastp trimmed the public reads at Q25, and only in-frame beta chains were retained. Identical CDR3 protein sequences are pooled into one entry, listed with their most common genes and DNA. TCRdb, not the original authors, processed these V and J calls. The sample table records 1,600 or so distinct CDR3 sequences; about 4.6% of these occur just once. The ten top clones hold over 25% of the sample.

In light of the paper, this sample's time point label describes: sample taken at primary tumor resection. Samples were obtained from around 72 patients with early-stage, untreated non-small cell lung cancer from the lung TRACERx cohort. For TCR sequencing, whole RNA was extracted from tumor and nontumor lung tissue, or from cryopreserved PBMC samples, and no cell sorting was done. Only patients for whom sufficient RNA was available from at least two tumor regions were selected for TCR sequencing. Before selection, tumor and adjacent nontumor lung specimens were reviewed by a lung pathologist. The V and J ends are trimmed by 4 bases and 4 bases, leaving 20 bases between them. CDR1 and CDR2, looked up from the germline V gene (reference sequence), are DFQATT and SNEGSKA. The CDR3 numbers 17 residues from cysteine through phenylalanine. Of the read, only the CDR3 DNA is kept; its 51 bases are in frame from base 1.

This clonotype originated in a male donor with early-stage non-small cell lung cancer. Sequences were derived from lung tumor tissue, sampled at surgery. This chain joins TRBV20-1 to TRBJ1-6, with TRBD1 perhaps the D gene, on 5 matching bases. CDR3 protein: CSAIDWVGGRYNSPLHF. The nucleotide sequence reads TGCAGTGCTATAGACTGGGTGGGGGGACGGTATAATTCACCCCTCCACTTT.